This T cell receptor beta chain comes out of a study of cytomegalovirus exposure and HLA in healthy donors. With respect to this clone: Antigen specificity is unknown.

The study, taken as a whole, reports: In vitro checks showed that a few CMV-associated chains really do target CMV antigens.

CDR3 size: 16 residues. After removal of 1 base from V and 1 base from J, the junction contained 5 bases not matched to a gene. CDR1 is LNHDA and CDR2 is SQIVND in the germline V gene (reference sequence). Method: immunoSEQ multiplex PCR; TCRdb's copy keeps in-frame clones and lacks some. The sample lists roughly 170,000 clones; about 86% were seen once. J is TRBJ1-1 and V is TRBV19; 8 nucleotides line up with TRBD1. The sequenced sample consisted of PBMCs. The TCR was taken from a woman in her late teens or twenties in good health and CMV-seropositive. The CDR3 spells CASSIGTGYWNTEAFF. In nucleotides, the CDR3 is TGTGCCAGTAGTATAGGGACAGGGTATTGGAACACTGAAGCTTTCTTT.